This T cell receptor beta chain was captured in a study of T cell responses to AZD1222 COVID-19 vaccine. Study conclusions and caveats: Clonal diversity may have been underestimated in mostly white British donors. Spike-specific TCRs gained breadth and depth after people received two AZD1222 doses. Only a handful of AZD1222 recipients were seropositive at baseline. Regions left unmutated in variants are reportedly the target of nearly half of spike-specific TCRs.

The method was immunoSEQ multiplex PCR; TCRdb's version includes in-frame clones alone and lacks a portion of them. The sample has roughly 190,000 clones, 92% seen once. Looked up from germline, CDR1 is SGHTA and CDR2 is FQGNSA. The CDR3 runs to 15 residues. After removal of 3 bases from V and 2 bases from J, the junction contained 3 bases not matched to a gene. About this clone: The target antigen is unknown.

Source: peripheral blood, taken on day 0 of AZD1222 vaccination. The sequence came from an adult in good health. The V and J genes are TRBV7-2 and TRBJ2-3; 9 bases line up with TRBD2. CDR3 sequence (DNA): TGTGCCAGCAGCTTCGCGGGGGGGAACACAGATACGCAGTATTTT. This gives the protein CASSFAGGNTDTQYF.